This T cell receptor beta chain was captured in a study of T cell repertoires in cytomegalovirus infection. The germline V gene has CDR1 ENHRY and CDR2 SYGVKD. The CDR3 loop spans 14 amino acids. The J segment lost 4 bases and the V segment lost 3 bases, leaving 4 bases of the junction unmatched. This clonotype was observed a few times. Its matching antigen is unknown. TCRdb re-called the reads with MiXCR, one entry per CDR3 protein. This table holds around 750,000 distinct CDR3 sequences, 32% found once. The origin of this receptor is a human donor in good health (CMV status not recorded). Some clones in this sample may be carry-over from other donors' samples. Specimen: cultured CD8+ T cells from PBMCs, collected from culture after CMV antigen stimulation. This rearrangement joins TRBV10-3 to TRBJ2-3, with 7 bases aligning to TRBD2. CDR3 bases: TGTGCCATCAGTGATTTTGCGGGGGCAGATACGCAGTATTTT. It translates to CAISDFAGADTQYF.